This passage covers 22 T cell receptor beta chains from one sample sequenced in a study of early T cells in non-severe SARS-CoV-2 infection. One entry per CDR3 protein results from TCRdb running MiXCR on the 5' RACE reads. The sample has around 44,000 distinct CDR3 sequences, about 7.8% seen once; the top ten hold under 6.5%. Sequenced input: whole blood. These TCRs come from an adult who was a healthcare worker with PCR-confirmed SARS-CoV-2 infection or an uninfected control (not recorded which).

As to this clonotype: This may stem from a read error, because a much larger clone lies one nucleotide away. The genes are TRBV29-1 and TRBJ2-4; D gene uncertain. The CDR3 has 11 amino acids. Germline V lookup: CDR1 SQVTM, CDR2 ANQGSEA. The V and J ends lost 7 bases and 6 bases respectively, with 10 bases between them. CDR3 DNA sequence: TGCAGCGCTGTCGGTTTAAACATTCAGTACTTC. Protein sequence: CSAVGLNIQYF.

This clonotype was found many times. This chain's CDR3 is CSVEEMGRGKGEAFF. In DNA form, the CDR3 reads TGCAGCGTTGAAGAGATGGGCAGGGGGAAAGGAGAAGCTTTCTTT. This rearrangement joins TRBV29-1 to TRBJ1-1, with TRBD1 matching over 7 bases. V shed 0 bases, J shed 8 bases, and the junction held 12 bases outside the gene matches. In germline, CDR1 is SQVTM, CDR2 ANQGSEA. The CDR3 is made up of 15 amino acids.

In this sample, this clonotype turned up many times. The rearrangement uses TRBV28 and TRBJ1-5, with D possibly matching TRBD1 (6 bases). The V end lost 3 bases, the J end lost 7 bases, and 19 bases lay between the germline ends. Germline values: CDR1 MDHEN, CDR2 SYDVKM. The CDR3 runs 16 residues. The DNA of the CDR3 is TGTGCCAGCAGTTTGGGGTCCGCGGGGGGCCGACAGCCCCAGCATTTT. Translated: CASSLGSAGGRQPQHF.

This clonotype was seen repeatedly, ten times or more. V and J are TRBV6-2 or TRBV6-3 and TRBJ2-7; D is undetermined. The V gene's germline CDR1 is MNHEY and CDR2 SVGEGT. With 2 bases removed from V and 6 bases from J, the gap between germline ends came to 8 bases. The CDR3 is 12 residues long. CDR3 amino acids: CASSYHPSEQYF. CDR3 nucleotide sequence: TGTGCCAGCAGTTACCATCCTTCCGAGCAGTACTTC.

The rearrangement uses TRBV5-6 and TRBJ2-2, with 7 bases that match TRBD1. Looked up from germline, CDR1 is SGHDT and CDR2 is YYEEEE. V shed 0 bases, J shed 15 bases, and the junction held 5 bases outside the gene matches. CDR3 size: 12 residues. The CDR3 loop is CASSLDRGLVFF. The CDR3 DNA is TGTGCCAGCAGCTTGGACAGGGGATTGGTGTTTTTT.

This clonotype was seen a single time. J is TRBJ2-7 and V is TRBV10-3; 11 nucleotides align to TRBD2. The V and J ends lost 0 bases and 3 bases, in that order; junction bases with no gene match: 1. Looked up from germline, CDR1 is ENHRY and CDR2 is SYGVKD. The CDR3 contains 15 residues. The CDR3 bases are TGTGCCATCAGTGAGTCGACTAGCGGGAACTACGAGCAGTACTTC. Amino acids: CAISESTSGNYEQYF.

This clonotype was found many times. The chain has TRBV20-1 and TRBJ1-2; weak D call: TRBD1 (5 bases). The length of the CDR3 is 13 residues. The germline V and J ends were trimmed by 4 bases and 4 bases, with 13 bases remaining between them. Germline CDR1 and CDR2: DFQATT and SNEGSKA (reference sequence). For the CDR3, the DNA is TGCAGTGCTACCGCAGGGAGCAGCTATGGCTACACCTTC. Translating gives CSATAGSSYGYTF.

The sample holds many counts of this clonotype. J is TRBJ2-7 and V is TRBV28; D remains ambiguous. The CDR3 is 12 residues long. The V end was cut by 2 bases, the J end by 3 bases, with 5 bases between. Germline V gives CDR1 MDHEN, CDR2 SYDVKM. The CDR3 DNA follows: TGTGCCAGCAGTTTAGTGGGCTACGAGCAGTACTTC. It translates to CASSLVGYEQYF. Drawing the rest from reference TRBV28 and TRBJ2-7, the complete variable domain is DVKVTQSSRYLVKRTGEKVFLECVQDMDHENMFWYRQDPGLGLRLIYFSYDVKMKEKGDIPEGYSVSREKKERFSLILESASTNQTSMYLCASSLVGYEQYFGPGTRLTVT.

The CDR3 loop is CASSPPGTGGYGYTF. For the CDR3, the DNA is TGCGCCAGCAGCCCGCCCGGGACAGGGGGCTATGGCTACACCTTC. This rearrangement joins TRBV5-1 to TRBJ1-2, with 11 bases identical to TRBD1. The CDR3 contains 15 residues. Germline V gene sequence: CDR1 SGHRS, CDR2 YFSETQ. Trimming at V came to 4 bases and at J to 4 bases, leaving 6 bases not matched to a gene.

This clonotype showed up many times. This chain connects TRBV5-6 to TRBJ2-7; TRBD2 matches at 7 bases. The CDR3 loop spans 12 amino acids. Germline lookup yields CDR1 SGHDT and CDR2 YYEEEE. The J segment lost 7 bases and the V segment lost 4 bases, leaving 5 bases of the junction unmatched. CDR3 DNA sequence: TGTGCCAGCAGCCCATACGGGAGGGAGCAGTACTTC. As protein: CASSPYGREQYF.

This clonotype was counted ten times or more. The gene calls are TRBV7-9 and TRBJ1-1, with TRBD1 identical over 9 bases. CDR1 and CDR2 (germline): SEHNR, FQNEAQ (reference sequence). With 0 bases clipped from V and 0 bases from J, the junction kept 8 bases outside the gene matches. The length of the CDR3 is 18 residues. CDR3 region: CASSLAVGQGRMNTEAFF. DNA for the CDR3: TGTGCCAGCAGCTTAGCGGTGGGACAGGGTAGAATGAACACTGAAGCTTTCTTT.

This clonotype has a count of ten or more. This chain connects TRBV7-8 to TRBJ1-1; D remains ambiguous. CDR3 length equals 14 residues. The V and J ends lost 5 bases and 0 bases respectively, with 10 bases between them. Germline V CDR1 and CDR2: SGHVS, FQNEAQ. The CDR3 DNA reads as TGTGCCAGCAGCCCTTCGCCTCTGAACACTGAAGCTTTCTTT. This codes for CASSPSPLNTEAFF.

J is TRBJ2-2 and V is TRBV4-3; 7 positions match TRBD1. From germline, CDR1 is LGHNA and CDR2 YSLEER. CDR3 size: 17 residues. With V trimmed by 1 base and J by 1 base, 6 bases remained unmatched. The CDR3 reads CASSQGSRTGNTGELFF. As DNA, the CDR3 is TGCGCCAGCAGCCAAGGTTCGAGGACAGGGAACACCGGGGAGCTGTTTTTT.

This clonotype was seen ten or more times. This rearrangement joins TRBV27 to TRBJ2-3; 7 bases map to TRBD2. This CDR3 is built from 14 residues. CDR1 and CDR2 from the germline V gene are MNHEY and SMNVEV (reference sequence). The ends lost 7 bases at V and 1 base at J; junction bases unmatched: 5. CDR3 loop: CASTDRGGTDTQYF. The CDR3 DNA reads TGTGCCAGCACGGATCGGGGGGGCACAGATACGCAGTATTTT.

Ten or more counts support this clonotype. The V and J genes are TRBV12-3 or TRBV12-4 and TRBJ2-1, with 7 bases that match TRBD1. This CDR3 spans 15 amino acids. The junction had 14 bases not matched to a gene; V was cut back by 7 bases and J by 8 bases. CDR3: CASTFTTGVVDEQFF. CDR3 nucleotides: TGTGCCAGCACCTTCACCACAGGGGTGGTCGATGAGCAGTTCTTC.

This clonotype was detected ten times or more. This sequence joins TRBV27 and TRBJ2-1; TRBD2 agrees at 12 bases. Germline-derived CDR1 and CDR2 are MNHEY and SMNVEV (reference sequence). Germline trimming cut 4 bases from V and 8 bases from J; bases unmatched to any gene: 6. The CDR3 runs to 15 residues. This CDR3 reads CASSYGLAGIDEQFF. The CDR3 DNA is TGTGCCAGCAGTTACGGACTAGCGGGGATCGATGAGCAGTTCTTC.

This clonotype was seen more than once but under ten times. The CDR3 loop reads CASSLALYNEQFF. The CDR3 DNA is TGTGCCAGCAGTTTAGCGCTATACAATGAGCAGTTCTTC. The rearrangement uses TRBV27 and TRBJ2-1; D not resolved. The CDR3 is made up of 13 amino acids. Trimming removed 2 bases at V and 4 bases at J, with 6 bases between. Germline values: CDR1 MNHEY, CDR2 SMNVEV (reference sequence).

This clonotype was detected only a few times. The chain combines TRBV10-3 with TRBJ1-2; 12 bases fit TRBD1. This CDR3 contains 17 residues. Trimming removed 6 bases from V and 4 bases from J; junction bases left unmatched: 12. Germline assignment: CDR1 ENHRY and CDR2 SYGVKD. CDR3 bases: TGTGCCATCAGGATGGAGGGACAGGGGGCGCGGGCCTATGGCTACACCTTC. Protein sequence: CAIRMEGQGARAYGYTF.

The table lists this clonotype with many counts. This rearrangement joins TRBV7-8 to TRBJ1-5, with D uncertain. This CDR3 has 12 residues. From germline, CDR1 is SGHVS and CDR2 FQNEAQ. Between the trimmed V and J ends, which lost 3 bases and 6 bases, there was a span of 6 bases. CDR3 in DNA: TGTGCCAGCAGCTTCCCAGTTCAGCCCCAGCATTTT. This codes for CASSFPVQPQHF.

At least ten counts were recorded for this clonotype. This chain joins TRBV6-5 and TRBJ1-1; unclear D gene. V gave up 7 bases and J gave up 1 base, with 10 bases separating them. Germline V lookup: CDR1 MNHEY, CDR2 SVGAGI. This CDR3 is 13 amino acids long. The CDR3: CASTLGWNTEAFF. The DNA for the CDR3 is TGTGCCAGCACCCTTGGCTGGAACACTGAAGCTTTCTTT.

This clonotype appeared many times. The chain uses TRBV20-1 and TRBJ2-1; 8 bases are shared with TRBD2. Germline loops: CDR1 DFQATT, CDR2 SNEGSKA (reference sequence). V trimming: 3 bases; J trimming: 6 bases; junction bases outside the gene matches: 7. The CDR3 has 14 amino acids. CDR3 nucleotide sequence: TGCAGTGCTAGCGGGGGGGCCGTTGGCAATGAGCAGTTCTTC. It codes for CSASGGAVGNEQFF.

This clonotype came up many times. This chain links TRBV12-3 or TRBV12-4 with TRBJ2-7; 13 bases match TRBD2. CDR3 length: 18 amino acids. J lost 3 bases, V lost 2 bases, and 10 bases had no gene match. CDR3 protein: CASSLMATSGGLGYEQYF. The CDR3 DNA follows: TGTGCCAGCAGTTTAATGGCGACTAGCGGGGGGCTCGGCTACGAGCAGTACTTC.